These 5 T cell receptor beta chains were sequenced from one sample in a study of cytomegalovirus exposure and HLA in healthy donors. The PCR employed 60 Vbeta primers together with 13 Jbeta primers. The repertoire was sequenced with immunoSEQ multiplex PCR; TCRdb's copy has only in-frame clones and lacks some. The sample records some 150,000 clones, about two thirds being singletons. The sequenced sample was PBMCs. The receptor set was obtained from a human donor in good health.

V and J are TRBV7-9 and TRBJ2-7; a possible D gene is TRBD1 (5 bases). This CDR3 comprises 13 residues. Trimming took 5 bases from V and 2 from J, leaving 10 bases between them. Germline CDR1 SEHNR, CDR2 FQNEAQ (reference sequence). In DNA, the CDR3 is TGTGCCAGCAGCCCTAGGGGAACCTACGAGCAGTACTTC. Translation: CASSPRGTYEQYF.

This clone turned up a few times. This rearrangement joins TRBV6-5 to TRBJ2-7, with 9 nucleotides matching TRBD2. CDR1 and CDR2 from the germline V gene are MNHEY and SVGAGI. The CDR3 loop spans 16 amino acids. J gave up 6 bases and V 0 bases, and 9 bases lay outside the gene matches. The DNA of the CDR3 is TGTGCCAGCAGTTACTCCGGGGCGGGGGGGCGTGGCGAGCAGTACTTC. It yields the protein CASSYSGAGGRGEQYF.

The chain recombines TRBV29-1 with TRBJ2-7; 12 nucleotides agree with TRBD1. The V and J ends lost 2 bases and 5 bases, in that order; junction bases with no gene match: 4. The CDR3 is made up of 14 amino acids. CDR1 and CDR2 (germline): SQVTM, ANQGSEA. The CDR3 bases are TGCAGCGTTGAATACGGGACAGGGGGCCACGAGCAGTACTTC. Protein sequence: CSVEYGTGGHEQYF.

This chain links TRBV21-1 with TRBJ1-6; the table gives TRBD1 as D, unverified against the DNA. TRBV21-1 is a recognized pseudogene. CDR3 length: 13 amino acids. The CDR3 loop is CASSKYRISPLHF. The CDR3 bases are TGTGCCAGCAGCAAATACAGGATCTCACCCCTCCACTTT.

The count of this clone is one. The V and J genes are TRBV18 and TRBJ2-7, with 12 positions matching TRBD2. V shed 6 bases and J 6 bases; nucleotides not matched to a gene: 12. CDR3 length equals 16 residues. CDR1 and CDR2 (germline): KGHSH, LQKENI. CDR3 in amino acids: CASSPGLAGLQGEQYF. The CDR3 region has the DNA TGTGCCAGCTCTCCCGGACTAGCGGGGCTGCAAGGCGAGCAGTACTTC.